This T cell receptor (beta chain) was sequenced for a study of CXCR3-negative and CXCR3-positive naive CD8 T cells. Notes on the study in general: CXCR3-positive naive cells carried more hydrophobic TRB CDR3s than CXCR3-negative ones.

The germline V gene has CDR1 MGHDK and CDR2 SYGVNS. The CDR3 has 11 residues. Concerning this clonotype: Its antigen is still unknown.

Libraries of TRB cDNA were made by 5' RACE and carried UMIs. With the 5' RACE reads reprocessed, TCRdb shows one record per CDR3 protein and no DNA. This table lists about 6,400 distinct CDR3 sequences. Sequencing was done on a sample of naive CXCR3+ CD8+ T cells from blood. As for subset: CD45RO-CCR7+CD27+CD95- naive CD8+ T cells expressing CXCR3 (TNR3+). The TCR sequence derives from a human donor in good health. Some clones in this sample may be carry-over from other donors' samples. This sequence joins TRBV25-1 and TRBJ2-1. The CDR3 loop reads CASREAGEQFF. Combining the CDR3 with reference TRBV25-1 and TRBJ2-1 gives the whole variable domain EADIYQTPRYLVIGTGKKITLECSQTMGHDKMYWYQQDPGMELHLIHYSYGVNSTEKGDLSSESTVSRIRTEHFPLTLESARPSHTSQYLCASREAGEQFFGPGTRLTVL.